A selection of T cell receptor beta chains follows, all from one sample in a study of control samples from healthy donors and cancer patients. TCRdb keeps only in-frame clones here, not all; method: immunoSEQ multiplex PCR. The sample records roughly 220,000 clones, just under 95% being singletons. Sequencing was carried out using blood. These receptors originate from a man aged 50 to 60 in good health. Each CDR3 is given with its conserved first and last residue. The D gene is left open where the match is weak. Only some rows state a clone size, as once, few, many or a class for expanded clones.

j_call | v_call | d_call | clone_size | cdr3_aa | cdr3_nt
TRBJ2-5 | TRBV2 | . | . | CASSEAGSYQETQYF | TGTGCCAGCAGTGAAGCGGGATCGTACCAAGAGACCCAGTACTTC
TRBJ2-3 | TRBV7-9 | . | . | CASAPGTTADTQYF | TGTGCCAGCGCCCCCGGGACAACCGCAGATACGCAGTATTTT
TRBJ2-1 | TRBV7-2 | . | . | CASSLGAFYNEQFF | TGTGCCAGCAGCTTGGGGGCTTTCTACAATGAGCAGTTCTTC
TRBJ2-3 | TRBV6-4 | TRBD2 | . | CASSLYSGSTDTQYF | TGTGCCAGCAGCCTTTATAGCGGGAGCACAGATACGCAGTATTTT
TRBJ2-1 | TRBV25-1 | TRBD1 | . | CASSADQGASNEQFF | TGTGCCAGCAGTGCAGACCAGGGGGCCAGCAATGAGCAGTTCTTC
TRBJ2-7 | TRBV5-4 | . | . | CASSLGSPGDHYEQYF | TGTGCCAGCAGCTTGGGGTCCCCAGGGGACCACTACGAGCAGTACTTC
TRBJ1-1 | TRBV4-1 | . | . | CASSHGRNLNTEAFF | TGCGCCAGCAGCCATGGTAGAAACCTGAACACTGAAGCTTTCTTT
TRBJ2-7 | TRBV18 | . | . | CASSRDAPPGEQYF | TGTGCCAGCTCACGCGATGCTCCCCCCGGCGAGCAGTACTTC
TRBJ1-6 | TRBV6-6 | . | . | CASSSDLYNSPLHF | TGTGCCAGCAGTTCGGACCTATATAATTCACCCCTCCACTTT
TRBJ1-1 | TRBV2 | TRBD1 | . | CATRGQVNTEAFF | TGTGCCACGAGGGGACAGGTGAACACTGAAGCTTTCTTT
TRBJ1-6 | TRBV4-2 | . | . | CASSRSGTESSYNSPLHF | TGTGCCAGCAGCCGTTCCGGCACAGAGAGCTCCTATAATTCACCCCTCCACTTT
TRBJ2-1 | TRBV19 | . | . | CASGTLAYQFF | TGTGCCAGTGGAACACTAGCTTATCAGTTCTTC
TRBJ1-2 | TRBV6-6 | . | once | CASSYGRDYGYTF | TGTGCCAGCAGTTACGGGAGGGATTATGGCTACACCTTC
TRBJ2-1 | TRBV6-5 | TRBD1 | . | CASRLQGNPYNEQFF | TGTGCCAGCAGACTACAGGGGAACCCCTACAATGAGCAGTTCTTC
TRBJ1-5 | TRBV23-1 | . | . | CAIRVHNQPQHF | TGCGCCATCAGGGTACACAATCAGCCCCAGCATTTT
TRBJ2-5 | TRBV7-7 | . | . | CASSLQRQETQYF | TGTGCTAGCAGCTTACAGCGGCAAGAGACCCAGTACTTC
TRBJ1-2 | TRBV28 | . | . | CASSLIGLANYGYTF | TGTGCCAGCAGTTTAATCGGTTTGGCTAACTATGGCTACACCTTC
TRBJ1-5 | TRBV4-1 | . | . | CASSPSNRERGNQPQHF | TGCGCCAGCAGCCCGTCGAATAGAGAGCGGGGGAATCAGCCCCAGCATTTT
TRBJ2-3 | TRBV7-2 | TRBD1 | . | CASSSRGRDTQYF | TGTGCCAGCAGCTCGAGGGGGCGAGATACGCAGTATTTT
TRBJ2-5 | TRBV7-8 | TRBD2 | . | CASSLGRWRGRETQYF | TGTGCCAGCAGCTTAGGGCGTTGGCGGGGGAGGGAGACCCAGTACTTC
TRBJ2-5 | TRBV7-8 | TRBD2 | few | CASSLIAGGPGQETQYF | TGTGCCAGCAGCTTAATAGCGGGGGGGCCTGGGCAAGAGACCCAGTACTTC
TRBJ2-3 | TRBV9 | . | . | CASSGAHRGTDTQYF | TGTGCCAGCAGCGGAGCACACCGGGGGACAGATACGCAGTATTTT
TRBJ2-7 | TRBV27 | . | . | CASSLRGANSYEQYF | TGTGCCAGCAGTTTACGGGGGGCGAACTCCTACGAGCAGTACTTC
TRBJ1-2 | TRBV10-3 | . | . | CAISESGRNGYTF | TGTGCCATCAGTGAGTCAGGGAGGAATGGCTACACCTTC
TRBJ2-7 | TRBV24-1 | TRBD1 | . | CATSRTGTYEQYF | TGTGCCACCAGTCGGACAGGGACCTACGAGCAGTACTTC
TRBJ1-2 | TRBV19 | TRBD1 | . | CASTTPRTGNSGYTF | TGTGCCAGTACAACCCCAAGGACAGGGAACAGTGGCTACACCTTC
TRBJ1-2 | TRBV7-6 | . | . | CASSLTGGGYTF | TGTGCCAGCAGCTTAACAGGTGGTGGCTACACCTTC
TRBJ1-4 | TRBV7-3 | . | . | CASSLRQGGEKLFF | TGTGCCAGCAGCTTACGCCAGGGCGGCGAAAAACTGTTTTTT
TRBJ1-1 | TRBV11-2 | . | . | CASSYKGNTEAFF | TGTGCCAGCAGCTACAAGGGGAACACTGAAGCTTTCTTT
TRBJ2-7 | TRBV19 | TRBD1 | . | CASSTRGGFVPYEQYF | TGTGCCAGTAGTACCCGAGGGGGCTTTGTCCCCTACGAGCAGTACTTC
TRBJ2-5 | TRBV19 | . | . | CASNYRDGLGETQYF | TGTGCCTCAAATTACAGGGACGGATTGGGAGAGACCCAGTACTTC
TRBJ2-2 | TRBV6-4 | . | once | CASSEVPQNTGELFF | TGTGCCAGCAGTGAGGTTCCCCAGAACACCGGGGAGCTGTTTTTT